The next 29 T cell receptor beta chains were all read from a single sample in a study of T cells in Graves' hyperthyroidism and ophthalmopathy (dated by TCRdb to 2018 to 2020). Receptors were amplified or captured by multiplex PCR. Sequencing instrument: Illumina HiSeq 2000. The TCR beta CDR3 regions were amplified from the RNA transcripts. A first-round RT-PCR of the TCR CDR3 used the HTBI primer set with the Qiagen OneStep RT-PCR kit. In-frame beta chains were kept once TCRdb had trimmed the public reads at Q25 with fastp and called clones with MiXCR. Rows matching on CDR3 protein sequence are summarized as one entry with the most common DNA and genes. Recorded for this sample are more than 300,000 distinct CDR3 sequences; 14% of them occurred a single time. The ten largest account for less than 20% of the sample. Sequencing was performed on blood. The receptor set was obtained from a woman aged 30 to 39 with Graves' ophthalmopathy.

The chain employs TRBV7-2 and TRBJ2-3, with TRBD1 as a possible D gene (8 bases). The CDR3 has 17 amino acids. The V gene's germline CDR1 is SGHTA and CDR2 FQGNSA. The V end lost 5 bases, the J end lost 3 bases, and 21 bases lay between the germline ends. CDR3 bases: TGTGCCAGCAGCCGGGGGGCAGGGGGCGTTTCGACAGATACGCAGTATTTT. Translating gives CASSRGAGGVSTDTQYF. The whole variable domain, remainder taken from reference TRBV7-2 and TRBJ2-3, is GAGVSQSPSNKVTEKGKDVELRCDPISGHTALYWYRQSLGQGLEFLIYFQGNSAPDKSGLPSDRFSAERTGGSVSTLTIQRTQQEDSAVYLCASSRGAGGVSTDTQYFGPGTRLTVL.

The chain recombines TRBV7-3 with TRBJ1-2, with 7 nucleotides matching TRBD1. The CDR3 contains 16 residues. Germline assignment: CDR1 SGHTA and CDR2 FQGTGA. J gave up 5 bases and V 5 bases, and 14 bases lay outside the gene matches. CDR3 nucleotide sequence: TGTGCCAGCAGCCAACTAGACAGGGTAGATTGGTATGGCTACACCTTC. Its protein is CASSQLDRVDWYGYTF.

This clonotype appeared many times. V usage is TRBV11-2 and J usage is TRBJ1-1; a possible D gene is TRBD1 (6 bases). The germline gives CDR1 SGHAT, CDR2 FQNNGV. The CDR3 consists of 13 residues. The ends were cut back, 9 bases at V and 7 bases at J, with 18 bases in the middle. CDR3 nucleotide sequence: TGTGCCAGTAGAACGTGGGACACCGATGAAGCTTTCTTT. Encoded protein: CASRTWDTDEAFF.

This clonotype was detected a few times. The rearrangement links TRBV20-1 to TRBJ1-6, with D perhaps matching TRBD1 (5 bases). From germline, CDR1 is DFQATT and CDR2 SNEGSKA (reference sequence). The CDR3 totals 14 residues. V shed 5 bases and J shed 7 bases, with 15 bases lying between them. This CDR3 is CSALTELGNSPLHF. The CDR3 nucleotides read TGCAGTGCTCTGACAGAACTAGGAAATTCACCCCTCCACTTT.

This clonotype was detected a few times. The CDR3, as DNA: TGCAGCGTCGGAAACAAAGACAGGGGAACTCCCTATGGCTACACCTTC. Translating gives CSVGNKDRGTPYGYTF. The chain combines TRBV29-1 with TRBJ1-2; 8 bases agree with TRBD1. V lost 6 bases, J lost 4 bases, and 16 bases stayed unmatched. This CDR3 spans 16 amino acids. Germline V gene data show CDR1 as SQVTM and CDR2 as ANQGSEA.

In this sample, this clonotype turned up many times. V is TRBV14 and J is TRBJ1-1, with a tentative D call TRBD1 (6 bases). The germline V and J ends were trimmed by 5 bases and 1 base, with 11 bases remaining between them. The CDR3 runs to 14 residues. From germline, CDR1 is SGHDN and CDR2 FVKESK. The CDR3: CASSEWGANTEAFF. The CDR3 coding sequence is TGTGCCAGCAGCGAGTGGGGGGCGAACACTGAAGCTTTCTTT.

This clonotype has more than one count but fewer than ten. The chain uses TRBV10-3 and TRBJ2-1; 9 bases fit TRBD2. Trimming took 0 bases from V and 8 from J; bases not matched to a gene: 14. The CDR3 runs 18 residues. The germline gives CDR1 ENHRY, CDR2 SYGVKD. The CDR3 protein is CAISESYGGSGGSDEQFF. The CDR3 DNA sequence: TGTGCCATCAGTGAGTCGTATGGTGGTAGCGGGGGTTCAGATGAGCAGTTCTTC.

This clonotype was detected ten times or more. CDR3 amino acids: CSARDDSTVETQYF. In DNA form, the CDR3 reads TGCAGTGCTAGAGACGACTCAACTGTGGAGACCCAGTACTTC. The chain couples TRBV20-1 to TRBJ2-5; no clear D gene. In germline, CDR1 is DFQATT, CDR2 SNEGSKA (reference sequence). The CDR3 loop spans 14 amino acids. Trimming stripped 0 bases from V and 5 bases from J, with 13 bases between.

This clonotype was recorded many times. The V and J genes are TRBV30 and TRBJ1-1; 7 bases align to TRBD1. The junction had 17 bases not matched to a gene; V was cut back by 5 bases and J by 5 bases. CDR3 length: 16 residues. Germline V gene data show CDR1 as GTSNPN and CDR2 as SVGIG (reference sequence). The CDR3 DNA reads TGTGCCTGGGACAACTCGGGGAGGGGGCGTTGGACTGAAGCTTTCTTT. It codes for CAWDNSGRGRWTEAFF.

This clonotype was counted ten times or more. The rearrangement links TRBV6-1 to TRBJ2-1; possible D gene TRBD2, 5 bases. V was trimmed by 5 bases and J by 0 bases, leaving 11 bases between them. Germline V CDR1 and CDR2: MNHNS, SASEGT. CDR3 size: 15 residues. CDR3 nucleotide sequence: TGTGCCAGCAGTTACCCCCGGGGCTCCTACAATGAGCAGTTCTTC. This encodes CASSYPRGSYNEQFF.

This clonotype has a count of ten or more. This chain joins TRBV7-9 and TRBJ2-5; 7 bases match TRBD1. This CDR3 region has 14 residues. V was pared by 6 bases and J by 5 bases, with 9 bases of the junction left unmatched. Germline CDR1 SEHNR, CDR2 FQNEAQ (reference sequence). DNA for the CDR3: TGTGCCAGCAGACGACAGGGTTCGTTGGAGACCCAGTACTTC. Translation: CASRRQGSLETQYF.

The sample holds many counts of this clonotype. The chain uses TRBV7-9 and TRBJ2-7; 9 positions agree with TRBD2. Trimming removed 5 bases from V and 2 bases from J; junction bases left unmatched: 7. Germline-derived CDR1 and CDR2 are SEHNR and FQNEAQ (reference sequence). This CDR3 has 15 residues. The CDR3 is CASSPLVAGAYEQYF. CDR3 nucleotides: TGTGCCAGCAGCCCCTTGGTAGCGGGGGCCTACGAGCAGTACTTC.

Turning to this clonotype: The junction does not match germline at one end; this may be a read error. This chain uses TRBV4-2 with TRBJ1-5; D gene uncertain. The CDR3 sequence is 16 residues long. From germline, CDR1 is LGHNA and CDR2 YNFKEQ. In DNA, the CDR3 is TGTGCCAGCAGCCAAGATTGGCAGGACGGCAAGCAGCCCCAGCATTTT. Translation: CASSQDWQDGKQPQHF.

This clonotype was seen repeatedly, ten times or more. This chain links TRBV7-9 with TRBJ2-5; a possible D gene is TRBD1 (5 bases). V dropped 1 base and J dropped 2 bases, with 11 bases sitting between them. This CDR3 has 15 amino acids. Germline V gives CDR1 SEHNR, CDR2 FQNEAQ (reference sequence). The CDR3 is CASSLVLQGQETQYF. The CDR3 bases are TGTGCCAGCAGCTTAGTTCTCCAGGGACAAGAGACCCAGTACTTC.

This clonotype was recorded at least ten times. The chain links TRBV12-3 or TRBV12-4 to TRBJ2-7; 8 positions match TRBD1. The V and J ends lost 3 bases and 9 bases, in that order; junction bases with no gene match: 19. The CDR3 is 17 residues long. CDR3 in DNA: TGTGCCAGCAGTTTTCCCACGGCAGGGGGCGTCGATGGCGGGCAGTACTTC. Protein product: CASSFPTAGGVDGGQYF.

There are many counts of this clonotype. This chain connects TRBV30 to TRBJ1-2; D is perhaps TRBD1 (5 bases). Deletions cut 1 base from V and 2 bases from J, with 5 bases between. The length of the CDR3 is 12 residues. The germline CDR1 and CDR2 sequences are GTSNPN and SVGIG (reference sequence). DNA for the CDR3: TGTGCCTGGAGTGCAGGGAACTATGGCTACACCTTC. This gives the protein CAWSAGNYGYTF.

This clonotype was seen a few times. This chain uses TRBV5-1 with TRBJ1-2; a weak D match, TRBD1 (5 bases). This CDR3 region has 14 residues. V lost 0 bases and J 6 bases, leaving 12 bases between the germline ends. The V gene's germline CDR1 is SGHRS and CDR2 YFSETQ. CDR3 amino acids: CASSLGDGDNGYTF. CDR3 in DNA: TGCGCCAGCAGCTTGGGGGACGGAGATAATGGCTACACCTTC. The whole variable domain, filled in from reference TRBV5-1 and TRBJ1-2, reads KAGVTQTPRYLIKTRGQQVTLSCSPISGHRSVSWYQQTPGQGLQFLFEYFSETQRNKGNFPGRFSGRQFSNSRSEMNVSTLELGDSALYLCASSLGDGDNGYTFGSGTRLTVV.

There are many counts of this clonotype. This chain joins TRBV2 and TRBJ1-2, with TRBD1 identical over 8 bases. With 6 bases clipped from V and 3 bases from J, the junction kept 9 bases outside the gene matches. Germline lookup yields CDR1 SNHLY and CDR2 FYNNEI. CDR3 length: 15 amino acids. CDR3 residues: CASRRSGGADYGYTF. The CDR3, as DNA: TGTGCCAGCAGAAGATCAGGGGGCGCAGACTATGGCTACACCTTC.

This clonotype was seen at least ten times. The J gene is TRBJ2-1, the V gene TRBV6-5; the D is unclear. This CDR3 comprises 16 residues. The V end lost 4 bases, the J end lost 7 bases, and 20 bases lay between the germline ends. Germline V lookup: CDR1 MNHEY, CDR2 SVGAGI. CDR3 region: CASSSRSTMPRNEQFF. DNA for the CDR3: TGTGCCAGCAGTTCTCGCTCAACGATGCCTAGAAATGAGCAGTTCTTC.

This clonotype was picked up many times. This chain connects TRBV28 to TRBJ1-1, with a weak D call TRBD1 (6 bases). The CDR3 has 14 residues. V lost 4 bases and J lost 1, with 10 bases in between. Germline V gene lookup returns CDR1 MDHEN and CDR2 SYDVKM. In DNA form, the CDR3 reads TGTGCCAGCAGTTCAGGGGTCACGAACACTGAAGCTTTCTTT. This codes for CASSSGVTNTEAFF.

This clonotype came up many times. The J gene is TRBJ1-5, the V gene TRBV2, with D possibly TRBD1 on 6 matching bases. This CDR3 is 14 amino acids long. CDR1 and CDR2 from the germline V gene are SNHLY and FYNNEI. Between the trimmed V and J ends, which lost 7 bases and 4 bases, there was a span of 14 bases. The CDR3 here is CASKRDQGNQPQHF. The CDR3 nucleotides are TGTGCCAGCAAAAGGGACCAGGGGAATCAGCCCCAGCATTTT.

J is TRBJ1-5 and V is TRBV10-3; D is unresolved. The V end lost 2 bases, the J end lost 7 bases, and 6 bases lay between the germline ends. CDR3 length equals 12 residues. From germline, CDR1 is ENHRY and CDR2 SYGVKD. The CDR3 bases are TGTGCCATCAGTGAGCCAGAGCAGCCCCAGCATTTT. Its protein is CAISEPEQPQHF.

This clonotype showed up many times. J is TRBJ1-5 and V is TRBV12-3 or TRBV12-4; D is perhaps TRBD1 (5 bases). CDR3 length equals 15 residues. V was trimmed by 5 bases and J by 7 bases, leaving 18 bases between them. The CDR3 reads CASSRQLQVVQPQHF. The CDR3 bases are TGTGCCAGCAGTCGACAGCTCCAAGTAGTACAGCCCCAGCATTTT.

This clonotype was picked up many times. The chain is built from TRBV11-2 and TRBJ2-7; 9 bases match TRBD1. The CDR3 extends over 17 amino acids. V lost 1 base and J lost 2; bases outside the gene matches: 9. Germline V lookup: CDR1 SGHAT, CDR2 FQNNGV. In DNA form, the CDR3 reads TGTGCCAGCAGCTTAGGGCCGGGCAGGACAGGGGCCTACGAGCAGTACTTC. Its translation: CASSLGPGRTGAYEQYF.

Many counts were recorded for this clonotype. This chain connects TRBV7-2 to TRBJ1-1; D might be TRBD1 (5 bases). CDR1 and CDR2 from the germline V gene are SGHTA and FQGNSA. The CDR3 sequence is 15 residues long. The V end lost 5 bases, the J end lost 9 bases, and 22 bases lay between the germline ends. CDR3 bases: TGTGCCAGCAGCGTAACAGGAATAGGTTTCGAGAAAGCTTTCTTT. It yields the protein CASSVTGIGFEKAFF.

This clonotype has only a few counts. The CDR3 coding sequence is TGTGCCAGTGGGGGTTCTGGAAACACCATATATTTT. This sequence encodes CASGGSGNTIYF. The chain carries TRBV19 and TRBJ1-3, with D tentatively TRBD1 (5 bases). CDR1 LNHDA and CDR2 SQIVND come from the germline V gene (reference sequence). CDR3 length equals 12 residues. Trimming stripped 8 bases from V and 1 base from J, with 6 bases between.

As DNA, the CDR3 is TGTGCCAGCAGCCAGAACGAGGATACGCAGTATTTT. Its translation: CASSQNEDTQYF. The chain recombines TRBV11-2 with TRBJ2-3, with D hard to call. The CDR3 covers 12 residues. Germline-derived CDR1 and CDR2 are SGHAT and FQNNGV. V lost 5 bases and J 6 bases, leaving 9 bases between the germline ends.

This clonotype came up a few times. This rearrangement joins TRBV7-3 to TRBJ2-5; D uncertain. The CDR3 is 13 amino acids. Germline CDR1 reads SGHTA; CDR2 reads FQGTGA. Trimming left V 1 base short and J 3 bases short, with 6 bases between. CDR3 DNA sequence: TGTGCCAGCAGCTTAAAGCCGGAAGAGACCCAGTACTTC. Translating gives CASSLKPEETQYF.

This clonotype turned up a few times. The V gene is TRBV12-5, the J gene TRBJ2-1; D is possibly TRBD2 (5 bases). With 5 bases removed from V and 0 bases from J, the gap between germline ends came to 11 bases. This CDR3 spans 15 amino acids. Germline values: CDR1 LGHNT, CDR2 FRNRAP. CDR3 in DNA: TGTGCTAGTGGTACCGACGGAGGCTCCTACAATGAGCAGTTCTTC. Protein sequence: CASGTDGGSYNEQFF.